This T cell receptor (beta chain) was recovered during a study of early T cells in non-severe SARS-CoV-2 infection (dated by TCRdb to about 2021). Turning to the overall study: TCR sequencing used bulk RNA from unsorted whole blood, so alpha and beta chains could not be paired.

From the germline V gene, CDR1 is SGHVS and CDR2 is FNYEAQ. Including the terminal cysteine and phenylalanine, the CDR3 comprises 15 residues. Only CDR3 DNA remains: 45 bases, in frame from the first base. The V end loses 2 bases and the J end loses 0 bases, and a stretch of 8 bases separates them. This clonotype was seen repeatedly, ten times or more. Its antigen specificity is not known. There are no base qualities to consult, and no much larger clone falls within one base. Overall study results and their limits: VDJdb matching was skewed toward anti-spike CD8 responses, so virus-specific expansions were likely underestimated and private and CD4 specificities were missed.

The receptor library was made with 5' RACE. Sequenced using a NextSeq 500. In the TCR library protocol, unique molecular identifiers were attached to individual cDNA molecules to correct for PCR bias and sequencing error. Sequencing covered both TCR alpha and beta chains, and within each sample the abundances of alpha and beta sequences were tightly co-correlated. The paper's processing steps were these. Decombinator V4 was used to perform V gene, J gene and CDR3 annotation of TCR sequences. TCRs were defined as expanded if a significant change between any two time points was detected under a Poisson model with p below 0.0001. Abundances of TCRs were expressed as counts per million after normalisation to the total number of TCRs sequenced in each sample. MAIT TCRs were defined by TRAV1-2 paired with TRAJ12, TRAJ20 or TRAJ33, and iNKT TCRs by TRAV10 paired with TRAJ18. VDJdb, accessed 1 November 2021, was searched for CMV, EBV and SARS-CoV-2 annotated TCRs, excluding TCRs annotated for multiple antigens. Through fastp at Q25 and MiXCR, TCRdb rebuilt clones from the public reads, retaining in-frame beta chains. CDR3 protein sequences are deduplicated, and each keeps its most common genes and DNA. What appears here as the V and J calls and clone size reflects TCRdb's work, not the paper's. The sample table shows about 35,000 distinct CDR3 sequences, and around 5.7% are seen once. The ten largest clones represent approximately 5% of the sample.

The study was a case-control design nested within a healthcare worker cohort in London, UK, with weekly nasopharyngeal swab PCR tests and blood sampling. Healthcare workers were recruited during the week of the UK lockdown, between 23 and 31 March 2020, and followed weekly for up to about 15 weeks. The source is an adult who was a healthcare worker with PCR-confirmed SARS-CoV-2 infection or an uninfected control (not recorded which). Sequencing was carried out using whole blood. The chain was built from TRBV7-6 and TRBJ2-1; 5 matching bases give a weak D call of TRBD1. In nucleotides, the sequence is TGTGCCAGCAGCTTACAGGGAAGCTCCTACAATGAGCAGTTCTTC. Its coded protein is CASSLQGSSYNEQFF.